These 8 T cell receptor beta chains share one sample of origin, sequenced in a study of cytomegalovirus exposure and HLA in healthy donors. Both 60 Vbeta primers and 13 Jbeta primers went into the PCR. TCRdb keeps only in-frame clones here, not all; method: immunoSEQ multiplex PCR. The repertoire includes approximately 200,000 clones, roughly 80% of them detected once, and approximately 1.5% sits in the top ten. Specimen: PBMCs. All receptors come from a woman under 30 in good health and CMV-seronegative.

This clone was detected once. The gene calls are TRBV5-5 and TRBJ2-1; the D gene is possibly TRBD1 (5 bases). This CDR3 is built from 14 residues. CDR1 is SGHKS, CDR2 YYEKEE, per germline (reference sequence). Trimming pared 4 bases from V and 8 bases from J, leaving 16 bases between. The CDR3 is CASSGANREDEQFF. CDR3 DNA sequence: TGTGCCAGCAGCGGGGCAAATCGAGAGGATGAGCAGTTCTTC.

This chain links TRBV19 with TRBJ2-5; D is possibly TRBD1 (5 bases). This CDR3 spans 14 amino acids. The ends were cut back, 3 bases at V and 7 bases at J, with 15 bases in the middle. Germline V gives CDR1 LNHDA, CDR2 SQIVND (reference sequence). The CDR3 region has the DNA TGTGCCAGTAGTATGAGAAGTGACCAGGGGACCCAGTACTTC. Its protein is CASSMRSDQGTQYF. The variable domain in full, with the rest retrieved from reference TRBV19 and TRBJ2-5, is DGGITQSPKYLFRKEGQNVTLSCEQNLNHDAMYWYRQDPGQGLRLIYYSQIVNDFQKGDIAEGYSVSREKKESFPLTVTSAQKNPTAFYLCASSMRSDQGTQYFGPGTRLLVL.

The CDR3 loop is CASRTPDGSTDTQYF. The CDR3 region has the DNA TGTGCCAGCAGGACCCCTGACGGGAGCACAGATACGCAGTATTTT. The chain carries TRBV6-5 and TRBJ2-3; D remains ambiguous. Trimming shortened V by 6 bases and J by 0 bases, and 13 bases separated the two germline ends. This CDR3 has 15 residues. CDR1 and CDR2 from the germline V gene are MNHEY and SVGAGI.

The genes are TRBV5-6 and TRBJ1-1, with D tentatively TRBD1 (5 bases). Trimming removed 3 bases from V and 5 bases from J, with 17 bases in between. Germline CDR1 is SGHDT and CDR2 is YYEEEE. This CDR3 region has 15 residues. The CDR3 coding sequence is TGTGCCAGCAGCTGGTTCGTGGCAAGGGGTACTGAAGCTTTCTTT. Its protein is CASSWFVARGTEAFF.

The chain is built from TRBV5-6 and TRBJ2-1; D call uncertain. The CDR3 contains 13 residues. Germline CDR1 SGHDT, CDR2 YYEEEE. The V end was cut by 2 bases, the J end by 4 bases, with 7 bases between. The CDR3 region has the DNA TGTGCCAGCAGCTTAGAACTATACAATGAGCAGTTCTTC. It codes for CASSLELYNEQFF.

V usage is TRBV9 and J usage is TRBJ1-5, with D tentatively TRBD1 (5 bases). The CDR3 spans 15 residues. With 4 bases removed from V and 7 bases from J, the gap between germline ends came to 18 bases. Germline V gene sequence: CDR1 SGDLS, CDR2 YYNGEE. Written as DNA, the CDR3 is TGTGCCAGCAGCTTTAATCCAGACGGGGGACAGCCCCAGCATTTT. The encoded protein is CASSFNPDGGQPQHF.

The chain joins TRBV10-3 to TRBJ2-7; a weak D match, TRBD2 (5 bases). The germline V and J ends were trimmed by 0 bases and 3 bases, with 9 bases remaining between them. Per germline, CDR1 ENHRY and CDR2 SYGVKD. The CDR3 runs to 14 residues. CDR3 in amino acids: CAISESRGNYEQYF. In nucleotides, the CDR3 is TGTGCCATCAGTGAGTCTCGGGGAAACTACGAGCAGTACTTC.

This chain's CDR3 is CASSLFSVASQQAGAGELFF. CDR3 in DNA: TGCGCCAGCAGCTTGTTTTCTGTCGCCAGCCAGCAAGCGGGAGCCGGGGAGCTGTTTTTT. V gene TRBV5-1 combines with J gene TRBJ2-2; TRBD2 aligns across 8 bases. This CDR3 comprises 20 residues. V lost 1 base, J lost 6 bases, and 20 bases stayed unmatched. Germline V gives CDR1 SGHRS, CDR2 YFSETQ.